These 4 T cell receptor beta chains originate from one sample sequenced in a study of cytomegalovirus exposure and HLA in healthy donors. Vbeta (60) and Jbeta (13) primers were used in the PCR. Libraries were prepared by immunoSEQ multiplex PCR; TCRdb keeps only in-frame clonotypes and omits some of them. Counted here are 150,000 to 200,000 clones, roughly 78% occurring once; the ten biggest clones make up approximately 1.5%. The sample was PBMCs. These receptors were collected from a girl under 18 in good health and CMV-seropositive.

This chain uses TRBV21-1 with TRBJ2-7; TRBD2 is the table's D call, not checked against the DNA. TRBV21-1 is tagged as a pseudogene. The CDR3 has 16 amino acids. Written as DNA, the CDR3 is TGTGCCAGCAGCTTACCGAAGGGCGGGGGGTGGTTCGAGCAGTACTTC. This sequence encodes CASSLPKGGGWFEQYF.

The chain uses TRBV25-1 and TRBJ2-6; unclear D gene. The V end was cut by 5 bases, the J end by 1 base, with 6 bases between. The germline V gene encodes CDR1 MGHDK and CDR2 SYGVNS. CDR3 length: 14 residues. The CDR3 DNA reads as TGTGCCAGCAGTCAGGTTTCTGGGGCCAACGTCCTGACTTTC. This translates into CASSQVSGANVLTF.

This chain joins TRBV7-2 and TRBJ2-7; no clear D. Trimming took 4 bases from V and 6 from J, leaving 10 bases between them. Looked up from germline, CDR1 is SGHTA and CDR2 is FQGNSA. This CDR3 is 12 amino acids long. The CDR3 sequence is CASSSFRLEQYF. For the CDR3, the DNA is TGTGCCAGCAGCTCCTTCAGGCTCGAGCAGTACTTC.

The rearrangement uses TRBV9 and TRBJ2-3, with 10 bases fitting TRBD2. This CDR3 is built from 15 residues. Germline CDR1 and CDR2: SGDLS and YYNGEE. The V segment lost 4 bases and the J segment 0 bases; nucleotides outside the gene matches: 2. CDR3 amino acids: CASSSSGGSTDTQYF. The CDR3 nucleotides read TGTGCCAGCAGCTCTAGCGGGGGTAGCACAGATACGCAGTATTTT.